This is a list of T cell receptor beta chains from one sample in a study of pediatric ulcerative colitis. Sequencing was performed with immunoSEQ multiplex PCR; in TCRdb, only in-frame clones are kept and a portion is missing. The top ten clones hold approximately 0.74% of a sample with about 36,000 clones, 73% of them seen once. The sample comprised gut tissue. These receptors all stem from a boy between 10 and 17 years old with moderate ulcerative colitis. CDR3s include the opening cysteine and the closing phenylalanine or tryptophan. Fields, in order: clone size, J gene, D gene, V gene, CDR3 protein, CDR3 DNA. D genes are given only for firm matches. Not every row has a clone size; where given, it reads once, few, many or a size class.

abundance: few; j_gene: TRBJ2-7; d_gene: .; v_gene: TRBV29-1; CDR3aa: CSVISVPYEQYF; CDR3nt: TGCAGCGTAATTTCAGTCCCCTACGAGCAGTACTTC
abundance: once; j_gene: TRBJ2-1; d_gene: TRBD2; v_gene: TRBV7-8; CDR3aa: CASKIGGDYNEQFF; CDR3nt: TGTGCCAGCAAAATCGGGGGGGACTACAATGAGCAGTTCTTC
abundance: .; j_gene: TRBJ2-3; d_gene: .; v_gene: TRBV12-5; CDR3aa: CASGLYPATQYF; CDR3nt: TGTGCTAGTGGTTTGTATCCTGCTACGCAGTATTTT
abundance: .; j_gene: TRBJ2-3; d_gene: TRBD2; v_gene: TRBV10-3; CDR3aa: CAISGGTSGTDTQYF; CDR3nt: TGTGCCATCAGTGGGGGGACTAGCGGCACAGATACGCAGTATTTT
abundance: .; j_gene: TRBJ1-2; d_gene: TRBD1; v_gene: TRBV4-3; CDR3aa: CASSPATGQSKILGYTF; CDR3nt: TGCGCCAGCAGCCCAGCGACGGGACAGTCAAAAATCTTAGGCTACACCTTC
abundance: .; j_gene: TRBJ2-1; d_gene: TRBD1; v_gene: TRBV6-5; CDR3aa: CASSYSYRQGNEQFF; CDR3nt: TGTGCCAGCAGTTACTCCTACAGACAGGGAAATGAGCAGTTCTTC
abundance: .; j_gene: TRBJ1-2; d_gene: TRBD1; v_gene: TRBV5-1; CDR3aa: CASSLEGQFFNGYTF; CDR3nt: TGCGCCAGCAGCCTTGAGGGACAGTTTTTTAATGGCTACACCTTC
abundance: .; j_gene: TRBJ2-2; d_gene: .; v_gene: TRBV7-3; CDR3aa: CASSLDVAQGNTGELFF; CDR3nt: TGTGCCAGCAGCTTAGACGTCGCGCAGGGAAACACCGGGGAGCTGTTTTTT
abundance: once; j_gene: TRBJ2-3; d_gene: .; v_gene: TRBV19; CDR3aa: CATTPLGRGEDTQYF; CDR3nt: TGTGCCACCACACCGCTGGGGAGGGGGGAGGATACGCAGTATTTT
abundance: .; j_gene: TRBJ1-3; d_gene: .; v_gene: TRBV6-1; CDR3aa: CASSEQPGPTGNTIYF; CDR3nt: TGTGCCAGCAGTGAGCAACCGGGGCCCACTGGAAACACCATATATTTT
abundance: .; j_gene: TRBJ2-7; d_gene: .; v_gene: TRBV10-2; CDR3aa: CASKMASISYEQYF; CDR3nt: TGCGCCAGCAAAATGGCGAGTATCTCCTACGAGCAGTACTTC
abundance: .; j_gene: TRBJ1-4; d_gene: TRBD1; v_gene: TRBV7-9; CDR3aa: CASSAPDRGQEKLFF; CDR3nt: TGTGCCAGCAGCGCGCCGGACAGGGGGCAGGAAAAACTGTTTTTT
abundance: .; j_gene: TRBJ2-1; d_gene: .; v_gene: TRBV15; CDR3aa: CASRTAGYYNEQFF; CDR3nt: TGTGCCTCCCGGACAGCCGGATATTACAATGAGCAGTTCTTC
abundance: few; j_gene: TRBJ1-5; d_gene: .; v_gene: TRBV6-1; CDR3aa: CASSESRFTRSNQPQHF; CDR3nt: TGTGCCAGCAGTGAATCTAGGTTTACCCGTAGCAATCAGCCCCAGCATTTT
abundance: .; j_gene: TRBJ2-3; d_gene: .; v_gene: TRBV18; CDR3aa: CASSPRQSTDTQYF; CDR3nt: TGTGCCAGCTCACCCAGACAGAGCACAGATACGCAGTATTTT
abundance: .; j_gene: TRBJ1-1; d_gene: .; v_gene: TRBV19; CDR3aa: CASSPPWEDEAFF; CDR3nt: TGTGCCAGTAGTCCGCCCTGGGAGGATGAAGCTTTCTTT
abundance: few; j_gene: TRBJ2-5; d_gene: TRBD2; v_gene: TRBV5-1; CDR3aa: CASSLVSGKLQETQYF; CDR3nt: TGCGCCAGCAGCTTGGTTAGCGGGAAGCTGCAAGAGACCCAGTACTTC
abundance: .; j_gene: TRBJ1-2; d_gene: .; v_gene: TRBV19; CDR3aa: CASSIRQDSDYGYTF; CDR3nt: TGTGCCAGTAGTATCCGACAGGATTCAGACTATGGCTACACCTTC
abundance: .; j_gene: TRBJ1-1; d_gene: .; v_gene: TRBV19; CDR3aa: CASSTPGPEAFF; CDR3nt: TGTGCCAGTAGTACGCCGGGTCCTGAAGCTTTCTTT
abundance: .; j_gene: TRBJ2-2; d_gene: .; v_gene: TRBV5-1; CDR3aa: CASSLMSPDTGELFF; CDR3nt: TGCGCCAGCAGCTTGATGTCGCCGGACACCGGGGAGCTGTTTTTT
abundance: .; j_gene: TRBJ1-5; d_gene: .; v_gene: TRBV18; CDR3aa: CASSPGGGQPQHF; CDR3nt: TGTGCCAGCTCACCAGGGGGCGGCCAGCCCCAGCATTTT
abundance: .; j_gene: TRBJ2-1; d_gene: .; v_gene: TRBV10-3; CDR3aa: CATSWGANNEQFF; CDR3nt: TGTGCCACGTCCTGGGGAGCGAACAATGAGCAGTTCTTC
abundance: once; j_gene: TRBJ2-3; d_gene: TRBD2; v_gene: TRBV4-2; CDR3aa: CASSQDFSGGRDTQYF; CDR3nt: TGTGCCAGCAGCCAAGATTTTAGCGGGGGGCGAGATACGCAGTATTTT
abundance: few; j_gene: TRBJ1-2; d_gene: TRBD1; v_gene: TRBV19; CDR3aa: CASSITGTGSVSTF; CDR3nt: TGTGCCAGTAGTATAACCGGGACAGGGAGCGTTTCGACCTTC
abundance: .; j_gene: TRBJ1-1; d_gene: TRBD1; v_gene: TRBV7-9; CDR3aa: CASSREQGENTEAFF; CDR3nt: TGTGCCAGCAGTCGTGAACAGGGGGAGAACACTGAAGCTTTCTTT
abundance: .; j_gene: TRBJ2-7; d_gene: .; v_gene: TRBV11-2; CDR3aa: CASSLVDGVVF; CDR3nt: TGTGCCAGCAGCTTAGTAGATGGGGTGGTCTTC
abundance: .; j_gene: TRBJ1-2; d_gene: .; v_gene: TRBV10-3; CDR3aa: CAISESGHPYGYTF; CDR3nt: TGTGCCATCAGTGAGTCTGGACACCCCTATGGCTACACCTTC
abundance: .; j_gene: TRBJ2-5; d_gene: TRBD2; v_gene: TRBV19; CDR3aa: CASSSSGLAVGQTQYF; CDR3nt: TGTGCCAGTAGTAGTTCCGGGCTAGCGGTAGGACAGACCCAGTACTTC
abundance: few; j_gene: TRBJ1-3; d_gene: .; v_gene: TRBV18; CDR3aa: CASSPSGLTSSGNTIYF; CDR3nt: TGTGCCAGCTCACCATCTGGACTAACGAGCTCTGGAAACACCATATATTTT
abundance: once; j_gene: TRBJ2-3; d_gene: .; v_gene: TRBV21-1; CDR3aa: CASSKEERAGEGGTQYF; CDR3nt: TGTGCCAGCAGCAAAGAGGAAAGGGCGGGAGAGGGTGGTACGCAGTATTTT
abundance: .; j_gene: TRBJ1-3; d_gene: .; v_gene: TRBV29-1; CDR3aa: CSASPGPSGNTIYF; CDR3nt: TGCAGCGCTTCTCCGGGCCCCTCTGGAAACACCATATATTTT
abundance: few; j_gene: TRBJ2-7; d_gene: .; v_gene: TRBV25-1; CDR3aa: CASRRGGYEQYF; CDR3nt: TGTGCCAGCAGGAGGGGGGGATACGAGCAGTACTTC
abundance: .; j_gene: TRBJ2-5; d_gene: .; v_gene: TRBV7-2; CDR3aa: CASSFTLKRETQYF; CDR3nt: TGTGCCAGCAGCTTTACATTGAAAAGAGAGACCCAGTACTTC
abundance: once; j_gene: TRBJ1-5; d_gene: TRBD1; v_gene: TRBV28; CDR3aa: CASSPKYRGLGQPQHF; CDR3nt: TGTGCCAGCAGTCCTAAATACAGGGGGCTCGGTCAGCCCCAGCATTTT
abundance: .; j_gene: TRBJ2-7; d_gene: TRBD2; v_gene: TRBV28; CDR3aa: CASITREGEQYF; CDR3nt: TGTGCCAGCATTACGCGGGAGGGCGAGCAGTACTTC
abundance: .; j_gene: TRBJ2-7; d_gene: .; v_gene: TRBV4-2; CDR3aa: CASSLRDGDNEQYF; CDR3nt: TGTGCCAGCAGCCTCCGGGACGGGGACAACGAGCAGTACTTC
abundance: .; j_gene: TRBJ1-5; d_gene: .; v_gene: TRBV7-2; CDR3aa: CASSFGPEMGQPQHF; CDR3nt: TGTGCCAGCAGCTTCGGGCCCGAGATGGGTCAGCCCCAGCATTTT
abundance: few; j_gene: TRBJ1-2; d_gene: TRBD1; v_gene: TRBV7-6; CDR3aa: CASSSSGGGGYTF; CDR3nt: TGTGCCAGCAGCTCTTCAGGGGGCGGTGGCTACACCTTC
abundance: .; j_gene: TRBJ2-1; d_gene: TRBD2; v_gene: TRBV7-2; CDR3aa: CASSLAGGTYNEQFF; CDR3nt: TGTGCCAGCAGCTTAGCGGGAGGGACCTACAATGAGCAGTTCTTC
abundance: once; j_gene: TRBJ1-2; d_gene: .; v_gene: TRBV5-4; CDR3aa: CASSLGGEVNYGYTF; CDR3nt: TGTGCCAGCAGCTTGGGAGGGGAGGTTAACTATGGCTACACCTTC
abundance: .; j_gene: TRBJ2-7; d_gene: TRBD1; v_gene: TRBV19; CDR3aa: CATRATGGYEQYF; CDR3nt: TGTGCCACTAGGGCAACAGGGGGCTACGAGCAGTACTTC
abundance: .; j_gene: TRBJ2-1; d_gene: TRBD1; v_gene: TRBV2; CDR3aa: CASTKGQGRNEQFF; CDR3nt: TGTGCCAGCACGAAGGGACAGGGGAGGAATGAGCAGTTCTTC
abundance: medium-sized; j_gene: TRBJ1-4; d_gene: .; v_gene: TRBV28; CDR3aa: CASSLTIREKLFF; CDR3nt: TGTGCCAGCAGTTTGACGATTAGGGAAAAACTGTTTTTT
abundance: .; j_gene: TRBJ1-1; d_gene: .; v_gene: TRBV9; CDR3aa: CASSVGPNTEAFF; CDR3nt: TGTGCCAGCAGCGTAGGCCCGAACACTGAAGCTTTCTTT
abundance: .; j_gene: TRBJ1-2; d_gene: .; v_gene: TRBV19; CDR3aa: CASSIVRDNYGYTF; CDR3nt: TGTGCCAGTAGTATTGTCAGGGATAACTATGGCTACACCTTC
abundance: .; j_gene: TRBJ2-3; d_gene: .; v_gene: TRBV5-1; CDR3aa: CASSLSAQQDTQYF; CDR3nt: TGCGCCAGCAGCTTGTCGGCTCAGCAAGATACGCAGTATTTT